The 18 T cell receptor beta chains reported below all come from one sample, sequenced in a study of cytomegalovirus exposure and HLA in healthy donors. In the PCR, 60 Vbeta and 13 Jbeta primers were used. Profiling relied on immunoSEQ multiplex PCR, and the TCRdb table lists in-frame clones only, not all of them. The sample holds about 180,000 clones, over 75% seen once. The specimen was PBMCs. These receptors all stem from a man aged 40-55 years in good health and CMV-seropositive.

J is TRBJ1-1 and V is TRBV7-2; D not resolved. The CDR3 loop spans 14 amino acids. Trimming took off 5 bases at V and 0 bases at J, with 10 bases between the two ends. Germline V lookup: CDR1 SGHTA, CDR2 FQGNSA. The CDR3 sequence is CASSKLRMNTEAFF. CDR3 sequence (DNA): TGTGCCAGCAGCAAGCTTCGCATGAACACTGAAGCTTTCTTT.

The rearrangement joins TRBV6-5 to TRBJ1-5, with D possibly matching TRBD1 (6 bases). Germline V gene lookup returns CDR1 MNHEY and CDR2 SVGAGI. This CDR3 is built from 13 residues. V was clipped by 7 bases and J by 1 base, with 8 bases between them. This chain's CDR3 is CASNGQSNQPQHF. In nucleotides, the CDR3 is TGTGCCAGCAATGGACAGAGCAATCAGCCCCAGCATTTT.

The V call is TRBV6-5, the J call TRBJ1-2; 8 bases agree with TRBD1. CDR1 is MNHEY, CDR2 SVGAGI, per germline. J lost 8 bases, V lost 2 bases, and 7 bases had no gene match. The CDR3 length is 14 residues. The CDR3 bases are TGTGCCAGCAGTTACGGGACAGGAGTAGTGGGCTACACCTTC. It encodes CASSYGTGVVGYTF.

V is TRBV19 and J is TRBJ1-1; D may be TRBD1 (5 bases). The V gene lost 5 bases and the J gene lost 6 bases, with 13 bases spanning the gap. The CDR3 loop spans 13 amino acids. Germline-derived CDR1 and CDR2 are LNHDA and SQIVND (reference sequence). The CDR3 loop reads CASSLGQYAEAFF. The DNA for the CDR3 is TGTGCCAGTAGTTTGGGGCAGTACGCTGAAGCTTTCTTT.

The chain has TRBV9 and TRBJ2-2; 10 bases are a match to TRBD1. The germline gives CDR1 SGDLS, CDR2 YYNGEE. With V trimmed by 0 bases and J by 3 bases, 5 bases remained unmatched. The CDR3 spans 17 residues. Here the CDR3 DNA reads TGTGCCAGCAGCGTAGGGGGGACAGGGGCGCACACCGGGGAGCTGTTTTTT. This codes for CASSVGGTGAHTGELFF.

The chain carries TRBV28 and TRBJ2-1; possible D gene TRBD1, 8 bases. CDR1 MDHEN and CDR2 SYDVKM come from the germline V gene. Trimming pared 7 bases from V and 2 bases from J, leaving 18 bases between. CDR3 size: 16 residues. CDR3 in amino acids: CASTPGGRGPYNEQFF. The CDR3 DNA reads as TGTGCCAGCACCCCGGGGGGCAGGGGGCCCTACAATGAGCAGTTCTTC. Combining the CDR3 with reference TRBV28 and TRBJ2-1 gives the whole variable domain DVKVTQSSRYLVKRTGEKVFLECVQDMDHENMFWYRQDPGLGLRLIYFSYDVKMKEKGDIPEGYSVSREKKERFSLILESASTNQTSMYLCASTPGGRGPYNEQFFGPGTRLTVL.

The chain recombines TRBV5-1 with TRBJ2-3; TRBD2 matches at 9 bases. This CDR3 comprises 16 residues. Germline V gene data show CDR1 as SGHRS and CDR2 as YFSETQ. V lost 0 bases, J lost 1 base, and 3 bases stayed unmatched. The CDR3 region is CASSLAPSGGTDTQYF. CDR3 sequence (DNA): TGCGCCAGCAGCTTGGCCCCTAGCGGGGGCACAGATACGCAGTATTTT.

The chain couples TRBV5-6 to TRBJ1-3; D may be TRBD1 (6 bases). Germline V gene sequence: CDR1 SGHDT, CDR2 YYEEEE. The CDR3 spans 15 residues. Between the trimmed V and J ends, which lost 4 bases and 0 bases, there was a span of 11 bases. For the CDR3, the DNA is TGTGCCAGCAGCGGTTTAGGGGGCTCTGGAAACACCATATATTTT. This sequence encodes CASSGLGGSGNTIYF.

The CDR3 here is CASSLLDGGSTEAFF. The DNA for the CDR3 is TGTGCCAGCAGTTTACTGGACGGAGGGAGCACTGAAGCTTTCTTT. V gene TRBV6-5 combines with J gene TRBJ1-1; no firm D call. Germline CDR1 and CDR2: MNHEY and SVGAGI. This CDR3 has 15 residues. The ends were cut back, 4 bases at V and 4 bases at J, with 16 bases in the middle.

DNA of the CDR3: TGTGCCAGTAGCCTCGGGAGAGTCGTAAATCAGCCCCAGCATTTT. Translated, it gives CASSLGRVVNQPQHF. The chain employs TRBV19 and TRBJ1-5, with no clear D. V lost 6 bases and J lost 4, with 16 bases in between. There are 15 residues in the CDR3. Germline values: CDR1 LNHDA, CDR2 SQIVND (reference sequence). The variable domain in full, completed from reference TRBV19 and TRBJ1-5, reads DGGITQSPKYLFRKEGQNVTLSCEQNLNHDAMYWYRQDPGQGLRLIYYSQIVNDFQKGDIAEGYSVSREKKESFPLTVTSAQKNPTAFYLCASSLGRVVNQPQHFGDGTRLSIL.

This chain connects TRBV10-3 to TRBJ2-4; 7 bases are shared with TRBD2. The CDR3 spans 15 residues. Losses at the gene ends were 0 bases for V and 7 bases for J; bases not matched to a gene: 6. In germline, CDR1 is ENHRY, CDR2 SYGVKD. CDR3 loop: CAISESGQGGNIQYF. The CDR3 DNA is TGTGCCATCAGTGAGTCTGGGCAGGGAGGGAACATTCAGTACTTC.

The chain joins TRBV28 to TRBJ1-3; 9 nucleotides agree with TRBD1. The CDR3 totals 17 residues. Germline CDR1 and CDR2: MDHEN and SYDVKM. J was trimmed by 0 bases and V by 4 bases; bases with no gene match: 7. CDR3 DNA sequence: TGTGCCAGCAGTTCAAATTTGGGACAGGGCTCTGGAAACACCATATATTTT. Translation gives CASSSNLGQGSGNTIYF.

This chain uses TRBV1 with TRBJ1-1. TRBV1 is a pseudogene segment. The CDR3 extends over 15 amino acids. This CDR3 reads CTSSRGGQRTTEAFF. The CDR3 bases are TGCACCAGCAGCCGGGGGGGACAACGAACCACTGAAGCTTTCTTT.

The rearrangement uses TRBV18 and TRBJ1-2; 11 nucleotides agree with TRBD1. CDR1 and CDR2 from the germline V gene are KGHSH and LQKENI. CDR3 length equals 14 residues. The trim removed 4 bases at V and 4 bases at J, leaving 2 bases unmatched. CDR3 loop: CASSLGQGVYGYTF. In DNA form, the CDR3 reads TGTGCCAGCTCACTGGGACAGGGGGTCTATGGCTACACCTTC.

V gene TRBV5-1 combines with J gene TRBJ1-2, with 11 positions matching TRBD1. The V segment lost 4 bases and the J segment 8 bases; nucleotides outside the gene matches: 7. Germline V gene sequence: CDR1 SGHRS, CDR2 YFSETQ. CDR3 length equals 14 residues. The DNA for the CDR3 is TGCGCCAGCAGCGGGGGACAGGGGGACAGCGGCTACACCTTC. It codes for CASSGGQGDSGYTF.

This clone was counted between two and nine times. The V and J genes are TRBV6-4 and TRBJ1-2; D gene unclear. The ends were cut back, 0 bases at V and 6 bases at J, with 11 bases in the middle. This CDR3 comprises 14 residues. The germline gives CDR1 MRHNA, CDR2 SNTAGT. DNA for the CDR3: TGTGCCAGCAGTGACTCGGCAGACTCGGATGGCTACACCTTC. This gives the protein CASSDSADSDGYTF.

The chain couples TRBV29-1 to TRBJ1-1, with a weak D call TRBD1 (5 bases). V lost 4 bases and J lost 1, with 10 bases in between. The CDR3 has 13 amino acids. In germline, CDR1 is SQVTM, CDR2 ANQGSEA. In DNA form, the CDR3 reads TGCAGCGTTGTTGGGAGGGGGAACACTGAAGCTTTCTTT. It specifies CSVVGRGNTEAFF.

The genes are TRBV27 and TRBJ1-2; D not certain. Germline lookup yields CDR1 MNHEY and CDR2 SMNVEV (reference sequence). The CDR3 is 13 amino acids. Trimming left V 8 bases short and J 9 bases short, with 19 bases between. CDR3 nucleotides: TGTGCCAGCGGGTTAGTGGGCCGGGAGAGCTACACCTTC. It codes for CASGLVGRESYTF.